A selection of T cell receptor beta chains follows, all from one sample in a study of PD-L1 blockade in urothelial cancer. Repertoires were generated with immunoSEQ multiplex PCR, while TCRdb's copy carries only in-frame clones and drops some. The table lists about 43,000 clones, more than 70% of them singletons. Sequenced material: PBMCs, taken around atezolizumab (anti-PD-L1) treatment. These receptors were obtained from a man between 60 and 75 years old with urothelial cancer. Both conserved end residues are part of each CDR3. Fields, in order: CDR3 DNA, CDR3 protein, clone size, J gene, D gene, V gene. A D gene is named only where the DNA matches it firmly. The listing skips clone size in some rows; elsewhere it reads once, few, many or a size class.

TGTGCCAGCAGCTCCAGGACAGCCGATTCCTACGAGCAGTACTTC CASSSRTADSYEQYF . TRBJ2-7 . TRBV13
TGTGCCAGCAGCTCACCCACAGTTCGGTCGGGGGAGACCCAGTACTTC CASSSPTVRSGETQYF . TRBJ2-5 . TRBV7-2
TGTGCCAGCAGTCCCCCACAGGGGGCAAAAGCTTTCTTT CASSPPQGAKAFF . TRBJ1-1 TRBD1 TRBV28
TGTGCCAGCAGTTCACGACTAGCGGGGGGCACAGATACGCAGTATTTT CASSSRLAGGTDTQYF . TRBJ2-3 TRBD2 TRBV27
TGTGCCAGCAGCTCCTCGGTACAGGGGGGACACGAGCAGTACTTC CASSSSVQGGHEQYF . TRBJ2-7 TRBD1 TRBV7-6
TGTGCCAGCAGCTGGGCAGGGAACACCGGGGAGCTGTTTTTT CASSWAGNTGELFF . TRBJ2-2 . TRBV5-5
TGTGCCAGCAGCGTAGGGCGGGGTGGGGGCACAGATACGCAGTATTTT CASSVGRGGGTDTQYF . TRBJ2-3 . TRBV9
TGTGCCTGGAAATTCGGGGGGAGGTATGGCTACACCTTC CAWKFGGRYGYTF few TRBJ1-2 . TRBV30
TGTGCCAGCAGCACCCGCCGGGACAGGGACACAGATACGCAGTATTTT CASSTRRDRDTDTQYF . TRBJ2-3 . TRBV21-1
TGTGCCAGCAGCATTAGGACAGGAGGGCCGTACAATGAGCAGTTCTTC CASSIRTGGPYNEQFF . TRBJ2-1 . TRBV7-6
TGTGCCAGCATGAGGAGTGGTTTGTTCCCTGGCTACACCTTC CASMRSGLFPGYTF . TRBJ1-2 . TRBV28
TGTGCCAGCAGTCCCCCCGTAGCAGGGCCCCTCCAGTATAGCAATCAGCCCCAGCATTTT CASSPPVAGPLQYSNQPQHF . TRBJ1-5 . TRBV28
TGTGCCAGTAATACAGGGAGCTCCTACAATGAGCAGTTCTTC CASNTGSSYNEQFF . TRBJ2-1 . TRBV19
TGCAGCGTGGTTGGACAGGGGAAGGTGGAGACCCAGTACTTC CSVVGQGKVETQYF . TRBJ2-5 TRBD1 TRBV29-1
TGCGCCAGCAGCCCAGACCTGGGGCACTATGGCTACACCTTC CASSPDLGHYGYTF few TRBJ1-2 . TRBV5-1
TGTGCCAGCAGCCCGGGACAGGCCTACGAGCAGTACTTC CASSPGQAYEQYF . TRBJ2-7 TRBD1 TRBV14
TGTGCCAGCAGCGACAGGGCAAATTCACCCCTCCACTTT CASSDRANSPLHF . TRBJ1-6 TRBD1 TRBV2
TGTGCCAGCAGCTTCCGGGGGGCTGGTGAAAAACTGTTTTTT CASSFRGAGEKLFF . TRBJ1-4 . TRBV7-2
TGTGCCAGCACTCGGGGGGGGGCTAGCACAGATACGCAGTATTTT CASTRGGASTDTQYF medium-sized TRBJ2-3 TRBD2 TRBV28
TGTGCCAGCAGCCCAGACTGGACTCTGACAGAGCAGTACTTC CASSPDWTLTEQYF . TRBJ2-7 . TRBV7-2
TGCGCCAGCAGCAAGCGGGACAGGGGCGAGCAGTACTTC CASSKRDRGEQYF few TRBJ2-7 TRBD1 TRBV4-1
TGTGCTAGTGCGGACGGGGGATTTGGCTACACCTTC CASADGGFGYTF few TRBJ1-2 . TRBV12-5
TGTGCCAGCAGGCTCGCGGGGGCAGTCACCTACAATGAGCAGTTCTTC CASRLAGAVTYNEQFF . TRBJ2-1 . TRBV11-2
TGTGCCAGCAGCAAAACGGGACTAGCGGGAAGACAGAACACCGGGGAGCTGTTTTTT CASSKTGLAGRQNTGELFF . TRBJ2-2 . TRBV21-1
TGTGCCAGCAGCCGGACAGGACCCGCCAACACTGAAGCTTTCTTT CASSRTGPANTEAFF . TRBJ1-1 TRBD1 TRBV5-6
TGTGCCAGCAGCCTCGGACTAGCGGGGGGCCCCCTCACAGATACGCAGTATTTT CASSLGLAGGPLTDTQYF . TRBJ2-3 TRBD2 TRBV7-9
TGTGCCAGCAGCCACGCAGGACTAGCGATTAGGAGCTCCTACAATGAGCAGTTCTTC CASSHAGLAIRSSYNEQFF . TRBJ2-1 TRBD2 TRBV14
TGTGCCATCAGTGGGGGACAGGACACTGAAGCTTTCTTT CAISGGQDTEAFF few TRBJ1-1 TRBD1 TRBV10-3
TGTGCCTCCCGGGGGTCCATTGGCTACACCTTC CASRGSIGYTF . TRBJ1-2 . TRBV12-2
TGTGCCAGCAGCTTGGGGGAGGTGAGACGGAGCTCCTACAATGAGCAGTTCTTC CASSLGEVRRSSYNEQFF . TRBJ2-1 . TRBV5-6
TGTGCCAGCAGCCCCCCGGGGGTTGGCTACACCTTC CASSPPGVGYTF few TRBJ1-2 . TRBV14
TGTGCCAGCTCACCACAAGCCGGTCATAGCAATCAGCCCCAGCATTTT CASSPQAGHSNQPQHF few TRBJ1-5 . TRBV18
TGTGCCAGTAGCCCCCGGGGGCGGGGGGCCGCCTACGAGCAGTACTTC CASSPRGRGAAYEQYF . TRBJ2-7 TRBD2 TRBV19
TGTGCCAGCAGTTACGTGCGGGGTGTGTCGAATTCACCCCTCCACTTT CASSYVRGVSNSPLHF . TRBJ1-6 . TRBV6-6
TGTGCCAGCAGCTTAACAGGGGGGGATGGCTACACCTTC CASSLTGGDGYTF . TRBJ1-2 TRBD1 TRBV5-4
TGTGCCTGGAGTGCAATAGCGGGAGTTACCGGGGAGCTGTTTTTT CAWSAIAGVTGELFF . TRBJ2-2 TRBD2 TRBV30
TGTGCCAGCAGCGCGAGACTAGCGGGGGGCCCCGTTACTAGCACAGATACGCAGTATTTT CASSARLAGGPVTSTDTQYF . TRBJ2-3 TRBD2 TRBV9
TGTGCCATCAGTGAGTCTACAGGGAGCTACAATGAGCAGTTCTTC CAISESTGSYNEQFF . TRBJ2-1 . TRBV10-3
TGCGCCAGCAGCCCGAGGACAGATAACTATGGCTACACCTTC CASSPRTDNYGYTF . TRBJ1-2 . TRBV5-1
TGTGCCAGCAGCCCTATTTTACTCGGCTCTGGAAACACCATATATTTT CASSPILLGSGNTIYF . TRBJ1-3 . TRBV7-9
TGTGCCAGCAGCCCCTACACCGGGTCGAACACTGAAGCTTTCTTT CASSPYTGSNTEAFF . TRBJ1-1 . TRBV14